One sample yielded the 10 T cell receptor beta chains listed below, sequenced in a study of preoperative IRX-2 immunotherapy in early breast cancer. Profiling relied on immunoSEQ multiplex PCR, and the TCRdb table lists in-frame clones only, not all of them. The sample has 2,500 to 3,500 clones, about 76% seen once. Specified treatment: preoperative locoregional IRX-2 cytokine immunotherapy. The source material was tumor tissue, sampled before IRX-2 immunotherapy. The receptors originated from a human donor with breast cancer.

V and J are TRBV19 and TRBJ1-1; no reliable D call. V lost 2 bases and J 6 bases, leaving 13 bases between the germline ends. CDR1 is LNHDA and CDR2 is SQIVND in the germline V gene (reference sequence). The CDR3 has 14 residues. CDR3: CASSISESAPEAFF. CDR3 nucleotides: TGTGCCAGTAGTATATCGGAATCGGCCCCTGAAGCTTTCTTT. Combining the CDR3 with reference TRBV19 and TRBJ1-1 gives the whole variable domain DGGITQSPKYLFRKEGQNVTLSCEQNLNHDAMYWYRQDPGQGLRLIYYSQIVNDFQKGDIAEGYSVSREKKESFPLTVTSAQKNPTAFYLCASSISESAPEAFFGQGTRLTVV.

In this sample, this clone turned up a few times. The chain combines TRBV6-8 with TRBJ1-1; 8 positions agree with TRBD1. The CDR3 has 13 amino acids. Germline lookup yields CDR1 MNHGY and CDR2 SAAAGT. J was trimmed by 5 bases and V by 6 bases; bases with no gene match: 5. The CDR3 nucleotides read TGTGCCAGCAGGGACAGGGTTCGGACTGAAGCTTTCTTT. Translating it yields CASRDRVRTEAFF.

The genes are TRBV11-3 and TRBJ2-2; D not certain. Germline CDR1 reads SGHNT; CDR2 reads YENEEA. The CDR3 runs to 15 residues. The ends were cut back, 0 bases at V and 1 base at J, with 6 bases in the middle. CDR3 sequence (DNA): TGTGCCAGCAGCTTAGAGACAAGGAACACCGGGGAGCTGTTTTTT. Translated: CASSLETRNTGELFF.

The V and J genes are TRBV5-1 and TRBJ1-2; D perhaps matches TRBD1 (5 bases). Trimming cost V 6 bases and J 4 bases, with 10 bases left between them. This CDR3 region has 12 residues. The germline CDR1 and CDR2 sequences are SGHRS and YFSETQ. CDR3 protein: CASTGERYGYTF. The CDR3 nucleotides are TGCGCCAGCACGGGGGAGCGCTATGGCTACACCTTC.

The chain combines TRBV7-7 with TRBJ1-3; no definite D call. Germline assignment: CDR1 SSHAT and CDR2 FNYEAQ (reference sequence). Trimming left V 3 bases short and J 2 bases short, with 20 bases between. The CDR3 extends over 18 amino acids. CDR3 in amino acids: CASSLAGLVRQPGNTIYF. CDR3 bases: TGTGCCAGCAGCTTGGCAGGTTTGGTAAGGCAACCTGGAAACACCATATATTTT.

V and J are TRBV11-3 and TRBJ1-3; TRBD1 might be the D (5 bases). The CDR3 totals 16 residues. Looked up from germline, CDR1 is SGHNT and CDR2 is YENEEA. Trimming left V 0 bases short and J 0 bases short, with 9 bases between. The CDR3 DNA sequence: TGTGCCAGCAGCTTAGAGGGGCTTAGCTCTGGAAACACCATATATTTT. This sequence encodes CASSLEGLSSGNTIYF.

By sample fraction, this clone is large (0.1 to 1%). The CDR3 coding sequence is TGCAGCGTAGCCGGGACTAGCAATCAGCCCCAGCATTTT. This sequence encodes CSVAGTSNQPQHF. V and J are TRBV29-1 and TRBJ1-5, with D possibly matching TRBD1 (5 bases). Germline CDR1 SQVTM, CDR2 ANQGSEA. The V and J ends lost 6 bases and 0 bases respectively, with 9 bases between them. CDR3 size: 13 residues.

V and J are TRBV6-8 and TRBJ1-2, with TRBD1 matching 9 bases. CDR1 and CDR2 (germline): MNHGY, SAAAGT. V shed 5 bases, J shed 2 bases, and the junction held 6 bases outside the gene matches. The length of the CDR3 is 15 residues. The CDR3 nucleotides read TGTGCCAGCAGTAGGGACAGGGTGTCCAACTATGGCTACACCTTC. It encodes CASSRDRVSNYGYTF.

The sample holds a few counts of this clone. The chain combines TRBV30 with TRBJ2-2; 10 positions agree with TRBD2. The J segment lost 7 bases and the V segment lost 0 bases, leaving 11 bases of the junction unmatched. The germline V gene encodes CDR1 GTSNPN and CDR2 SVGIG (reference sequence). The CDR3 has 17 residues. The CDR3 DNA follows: TGTGCCTGGAGTGTACAACGAACTAGCGGGAAAATCGGGGAGCTGTTTTTT. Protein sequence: CAWSVQRTSGKIGELFF.

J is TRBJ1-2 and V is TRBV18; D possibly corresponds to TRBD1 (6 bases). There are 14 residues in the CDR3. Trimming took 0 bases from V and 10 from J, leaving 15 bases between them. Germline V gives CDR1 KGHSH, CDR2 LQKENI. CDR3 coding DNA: TGTGCCAGCTCACCACCGTTCGGGACAACCTACTACACCTTC. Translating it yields CASSPPFGTTYYTF.